The rows below give T cell receptor beta chains drawn from one sample of a study of blood T cell repertoires in COVID-19. The method was immunoSEQ multiplex PCR; TCRdb's version includes in-frame clones alone and lacks a portion of them. The top ten clones hold over 7.5% of a sample with 150,000 to 200,000 clones, 82% of them seen once. The material sequenced was peripheral blood. These receptors were collected from a woman in her seventies with acute or convalescent COVID-19. CDR3s include the opening cysteine and the closing phenylalanine or tryptophan. The D gene is left open where the match is weak. Rows may omit the clone size; those that give it use once, few, many or a size class.

clone_size j_call v_call d_call cdr3_aa cdr3_nt
- TRBJ2-3 TRBV7-2 TRBD1 CASSLGRRGLNTDTQYF TGTGCCAGCAGCTTAGGGCGCAGGGGGCTAAACACAGATACGCAGTATTTT
- TRBJ2-7 TRBV19 TRBD2 CASSNPSGGDSYEQYF TGTGCCAGTAGTAATCCTAGCGGTGGGGACTCCTACGAGCAGTACTTC
- TRBJ1-6 TRBV20-1 - CSARGAGTDSPLHF TGCAGTGCTCGTGGGGCAGGCACGGATTCACCCCTCCACTTT
- TRBJ2-5 TRBV5-4 TRBD2 CASSSELAGGLHRATQYF TGTGCCAGCAGCTCGGAACTAGCGGGGGGCTTACACAGGGCGACCCAGTACTTC
- TRBJ1-1 TRBV7-2 - CASRDDSVNTEAFF TGTGCCAGCAGGGATGACAGCGTGAACACTGAAGCTTTCTTT
- TRBJ2-7 TRBV4-3 - CASSQELSGGWDEQYF TGCGCCAGCAGCCAAGAACTTTCGGGGGGCTGGGATGAGCAGTACTTC
- TRBJ2-3 TRBV5-1 TRBD1 CASSLEGQGAPDTQYF TGCGCCAGCAGCTTGGAAGGACAGGGGGCCCCAGATACGCAGTATTTT
few TRBJ1-2 TRBV5-1 TRBD1 CASRDDRGSRYGYTF TGCGCCAGCAGAGACGACAGGGGGTCCCGGTATGGCTACACCTTC
- TRBJ2-1 TRBV5-1 - CASSFSYNEQFF TGCGCCAGCAGCTTTAGCTACAATGAGCAGTTCTTC
- TRBJ2-7 TRBV7-2 - CASSSRGGYEQYF TGTGCCAGCAGCTCGAGGGGGGGGTACGAGCAGTACTTC
- TRBJ2-7 TRBV5-6 TRBD2 CASSLGLREGPYEQYF TGTGCCAGCAGCTTGGGGTTGCGGGAGGGACCCTACGAGCAGTACTTC
- TRBJ1-2 TRBV5-4 - CASSLGTGTGGYGYTF TGTGCCAGCAGCTTGGGTACAGGGACCGGTGGGTATGGCTACACCTTC
- TRBJ1-6 TRBV19 TRBD1 CASAQGGADSPLHF TGTGCCAGTGCCCAGGGGGGCGCGGATTCACCCCTCCACTTT
- TRBJ2-7 TRBV28 - CASRSGVYEQYF TGTGCCAGCAGGTCGGGGGTTTACGAGCAGTACTTC
- TRBJ1-2 TRBV30 - CAWSRDRNYGYTF TGTGCCTGGAGCAGAGACAGGAACTATGGCTACACCTTC
- TRBJ1-1 TRBV6-2/TRBV6-3 - CASSFTRGNTEAFF TGTGCCAGCAGTTTTACGCGAGGGAACACTGAAGCTTTCTTT
- TRBJ2-2 TRBV9 - CASSVLQGNTGELFF TGTGCCAGCAGCGTATTACAGGGGAACACCGGGGAGCTGTTTTTT
few TRBJ1-4 TRBV2 - CASNLGANEKLFF TGTGCCAGCAATCTCGGAGCTAATGAAAAACTGTTTTTT
- TRBJ1-1 TRBV18 TRBD1 CASSPGTGSEAFF TGTGCCAGCTCACCAGGGACAGGCTCCGAAGCTTTCTTT
- TRBJ1-5 TRBV7-2 TRBD1 CASSLRGTAYSNQPQHF TGTGCCAGCAGCTTAAGAGGGACAGCATATAGCAATCAGCCCCAGCATTTT
- TRBJ2-5 TRBV7-3 - CASSSQGGLETQYF TGTGCCAGCAGTTCCCAGGGAGGTTTAGAGACCCAGTACTTC
few TRBJ2-3 TRBV7-3 - CASSLKDRVSASDTQYF TGTGCCAGCAGCTTAAAAGACCGGGTTAGCGCCTCAGATACGCAGTATTTT
- TRBJ2-1 TRBV6-5 TRBD2 CASSYSIFSGNNEQFF TGTGCCAGCAGTTACTCGATATTCAGCGGGAACAATGAGCAGTTCTTC
- TRBJ1-5 TRBV6-2/TRBV6-3 - CASSYVRYLRGNQPQHF TGTGCCAGCAGTTACGTCCGATATCTGAGGGGCAATCAGCCCCAGCATTTT
- TRBJ2-3 TRBV4-3 TRBD2 CASSQDGGGDTQYF TGCGCCAGCAGCCAAGATGGGGGGGGAGATACGCAGTATTTT
- TRBJ2-5 TRBV11-2 - CASSLEPGQETQYF TGTGCCAGCAGCTTAGAACCGGGTCAAGAGACCCAGTACTTC
- TRBJ2-5 TRBV15 - CATSRATLQETQYF TGTGCCACCAGCAGGGCGACACTTCAAGAGACCCAGTACTTC
- TRBJ1-1 TRBV5-5 - CASSPMGQATEAFF TGTGCCAGCAGCCCAATGGGACAAGCCACTGAAGCTTTCTTT
- TRBJ1-5 TRBV6-5 TRBD1 CASRTGTGDYQPQHF TGTGCCAGCAGAACCGGGACAGGAGATTACCAGCCCCAGCATTTT
- TRBJ2-1 TRBV6-4 TRBD2 CASSRAGGSSSYNEQFF TGTGCCAGCAGTAGAGCGGGGGGGTCGAGCTCCTACAATGAGCAGTTCTTC
- TRBJ2-5 TRBV11-3 - CASSLDGSSHRYF TGTGCCAGCAGCTTAGATGGCTCAAGTCATCGGTACTTC